The rows below give T cell receptor beta chains drawn from one sample of a study of PD-1 blockade in classical Hodgkin lymphoma. Sequencing was performed with immunoSEQ multiplex PCR; in TCRdb, only in-frame clones are kept and a portion is missing. The sample yields about 75,000 clones, just over 90% seen once. The input for sequencing was peripheral blood mononuclear cells (PBMCs), taken at baseline. All receptors come from a human donor with classical Hodgkin lymphoma. Both conserved end residues are trimmed from each CDR3. Fields, in order: J gene, CDR3 length, V gene, CDR3 protein.

TRBJ1-1,12,TRBV13,ASSLGVGSTEAF
TRBJ2-7,11,TRBV9,ASSRGGDGEQY
TRBJ1-1,14,TRBV19,ARTRQGRDRGTEAF
TRBJ1-2,12,TRBV15,ATSSGKGQGDYT
TRBJ2-3,13,TRBV5-1,ASSLAGDPTDTQY
TRBJ2-7,14,TRBV5-4,ASSRDEAGEAYEQY
TRBJ2-2,14,TRBV4-3,ASSQDYSGNTGELF
TRBJ2-3,17,TRBV10-3,AISEQDRGRGISTDTQY
TRBJ2-1,12,TRBV7-9,ASSLADRGQGQF
TRBJ2-7,13,TRBV15,ATSRVPDRGREQY
TRBJ1-3,11,TRBV6-4,FGGPGPGNTIY
TRBJ1-6,12,TRBV6-6,ASSYEQGTSPLH
TRBJ2-7,11,TRBV6-1,ASSDGGTYEQY
TRBJ2-5,12,TRBV4-2,ASSQDSGQETQY
TRBJ1-5,13,TRBV27,ASSLGGTGFQPQH
TRBJ1-2,13,TRBV7-3,ASSSSQGQTYGYT
TRBJ1-4,11,TRBV30,AWKQGWNEKLF
TRBJ1-6,11,TRBV6-5,ASSSRSDSPLH
TRBJ1-3,11,TRBV19,ASKVPSGNTIY
TRBJ1-6,13,TRBV9,ASSQTTGDGSPLH
TRBJ2-7,12,TRBV7-9,ASSWGLASHEQY
TRBJ2-1,14,TRBV19,ASSIAGSRWDNEQF
TRBJ2-7,11,TRBV27,ASSRGSSYEQY
TRBJ2-7,12,TRBV18,ASSPRALSYEQY
TRBJ2-1,9,TRBV5-1,ASSFSNEQF
TRBJ1-4,15,TRBV6-1,ASSEGQGMGANEKLF
TRBJ2-1,13,TRBV6-6,ASSYSGSTYNEQF
TRBJ2-2,13,TRBV28,ASSQDPANTGELF
TRBJ2-2,13,TRBV11-3,ASSKGQGATGELF
TRBJ2-7,8,TRBV7-9,ASSPVQQY
TRBJ1-5,12,TRBV18,ASHQGMSNQPQH
TRBJ1-2,15,TRBV5-8,ASSHRQGSLLDYGYT
TRBJ2-7,12,TRBV19,ASSIAGQMNEQY
TRBJ2-7,12,TRBV6-5,ASSSGTGGYEQY
TRBJ1-2,12,TRBV10-3,AIQPGTGDHGYT
TRBJ1-2,16,TRBV27,ASSPPVRLVSVNYGYT
TRBJ2-5,10,TRBV30,AWRVIGQTQY
TRBJ1-4,12,TRBV5-4,ASSFGTSDEKLF
TRBJ2-1,14,TRBV2,ASSAAPPGAGNEQF